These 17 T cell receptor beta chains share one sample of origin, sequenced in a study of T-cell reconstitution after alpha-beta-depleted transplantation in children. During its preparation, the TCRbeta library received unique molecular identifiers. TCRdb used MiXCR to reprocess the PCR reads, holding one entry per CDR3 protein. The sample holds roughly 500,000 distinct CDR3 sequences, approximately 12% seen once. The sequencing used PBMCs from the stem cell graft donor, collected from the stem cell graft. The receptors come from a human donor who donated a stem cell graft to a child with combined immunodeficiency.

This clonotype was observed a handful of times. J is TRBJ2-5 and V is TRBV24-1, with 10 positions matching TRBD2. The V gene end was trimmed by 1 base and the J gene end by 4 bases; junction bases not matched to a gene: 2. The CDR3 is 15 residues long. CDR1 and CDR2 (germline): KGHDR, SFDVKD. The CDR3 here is CATSDFLAGVETQYF. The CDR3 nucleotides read TGTGCCACCAGTGATTTCCTAGCGGGAGTAGAGACCCAGTACTTC.

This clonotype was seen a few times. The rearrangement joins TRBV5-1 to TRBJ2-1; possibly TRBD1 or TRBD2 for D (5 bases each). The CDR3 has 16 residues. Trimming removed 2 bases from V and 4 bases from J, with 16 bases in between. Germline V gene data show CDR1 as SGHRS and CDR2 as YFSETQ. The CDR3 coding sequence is TGCGCCAGCAGCTTATCCGGGACCACAGGATACAATGAGCAGTTCTTC. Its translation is CASSLSGTTGYNEQFF.

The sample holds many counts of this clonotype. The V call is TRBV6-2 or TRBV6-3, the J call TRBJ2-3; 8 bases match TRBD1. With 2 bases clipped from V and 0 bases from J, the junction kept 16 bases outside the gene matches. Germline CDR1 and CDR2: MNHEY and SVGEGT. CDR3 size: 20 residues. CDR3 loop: CASSYEGVGRGQWSTDTQYF. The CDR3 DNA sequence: TGTGCCAGCAGTTACGAGGGGGTGGGCAGGGGGCAGTGGAGCACAGATACGCAGTATTTT.

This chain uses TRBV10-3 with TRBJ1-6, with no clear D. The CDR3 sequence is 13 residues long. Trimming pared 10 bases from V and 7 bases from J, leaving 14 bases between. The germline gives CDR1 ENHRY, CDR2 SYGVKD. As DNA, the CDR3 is TGTGCCAGCCGGCCTCCAGAGAATTCACCCCTCCACTTT. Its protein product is CASRPPENSPLHF.

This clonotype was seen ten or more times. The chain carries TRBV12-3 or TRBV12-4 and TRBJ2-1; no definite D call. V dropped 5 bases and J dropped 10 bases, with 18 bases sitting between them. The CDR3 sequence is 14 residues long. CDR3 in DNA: TGTGCCAGCAGTCCCCCTACCGGGCTGGCGGAGCAGTTCTTC. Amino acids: CASSPPTGLAEQFF.

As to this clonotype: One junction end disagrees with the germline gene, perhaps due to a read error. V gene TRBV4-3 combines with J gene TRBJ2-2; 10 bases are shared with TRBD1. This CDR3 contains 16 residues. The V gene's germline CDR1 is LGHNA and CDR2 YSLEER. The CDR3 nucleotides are TGCGCCAGCAGACAAGGACAGGGGGTGGGCACCGGGGAGCTGTTTTTT. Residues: CASRQGQGVGTGELFF.

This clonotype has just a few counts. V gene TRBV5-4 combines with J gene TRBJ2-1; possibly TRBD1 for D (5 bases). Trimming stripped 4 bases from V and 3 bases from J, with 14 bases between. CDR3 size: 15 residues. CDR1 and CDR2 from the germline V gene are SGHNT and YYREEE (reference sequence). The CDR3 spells CASSAGNFRYNEQFF. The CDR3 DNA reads TGTGCCAGCAGCGCAGGGAATTTTCGCTACAATGAGCAGTTCTTC.

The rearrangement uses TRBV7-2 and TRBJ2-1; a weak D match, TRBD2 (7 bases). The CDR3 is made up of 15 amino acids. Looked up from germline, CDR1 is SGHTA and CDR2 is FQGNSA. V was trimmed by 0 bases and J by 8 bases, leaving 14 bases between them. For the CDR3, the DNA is TGTGCCAGCAGCTTAGCGGGAGGGGGGGCCTATGAGCAGTTCTTC. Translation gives CASSLAGGGAYEQFF.

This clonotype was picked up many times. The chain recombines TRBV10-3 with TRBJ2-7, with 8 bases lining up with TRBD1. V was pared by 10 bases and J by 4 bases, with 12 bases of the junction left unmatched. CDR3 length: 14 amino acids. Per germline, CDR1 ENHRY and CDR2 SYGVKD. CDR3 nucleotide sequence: TGTGCCACCTCGGCCCGGACAGGGAATTACGAGCAGTACTTC. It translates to CATSARTGNYEQYF.

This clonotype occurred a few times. The CDR3 coding sequence is TGCAGTGCTAGAACTAGCGGGAAGACGAATGAGCAGTTCTTC. Protein: CSARTSGKTNEQFF. The rearrangement joins TRBV20-1 to TRBJ2-1; TRBD2 aligns across 10 bases. The CDR3 totals 14 residues. The germline V gene has CDR1 DFQATT and CDR2 SNEGSKA (reference sequence). After removal of 2 bases from V and 7 bases from J, the junction contained 5 bases not matched to a gene.

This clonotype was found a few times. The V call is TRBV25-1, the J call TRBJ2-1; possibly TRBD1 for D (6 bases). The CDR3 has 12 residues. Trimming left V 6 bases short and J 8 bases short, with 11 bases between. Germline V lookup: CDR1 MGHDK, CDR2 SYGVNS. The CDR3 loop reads CASSQYRDEQFF. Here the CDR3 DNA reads TGTGCCAGCAGCCAATACAGGGATGAGCAGTTCTTC. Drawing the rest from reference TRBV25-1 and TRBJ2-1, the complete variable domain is EADIYQTPRYLVIGTGKKITLECSQTMGHDKMYWYQQDPGMELHLIHYSYGVNSTEKGDLSSESTVSRIRTEHFPLTLESARPSHTSQYLCASSQYRDEQFFGPGTRLTVL.

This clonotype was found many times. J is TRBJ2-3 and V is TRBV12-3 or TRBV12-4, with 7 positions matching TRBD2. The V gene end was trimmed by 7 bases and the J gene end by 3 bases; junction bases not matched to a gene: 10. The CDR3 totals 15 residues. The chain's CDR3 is CASIVTGRGTDTQYF. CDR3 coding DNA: TGTGCCAGCATCGTGACTGGGCGGGGGACAGATACGCAGTATTTT.

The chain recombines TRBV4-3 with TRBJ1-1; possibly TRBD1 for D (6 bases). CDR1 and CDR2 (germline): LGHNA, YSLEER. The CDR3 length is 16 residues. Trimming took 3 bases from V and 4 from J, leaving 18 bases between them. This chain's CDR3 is CASSQQQGSGGTEAFF. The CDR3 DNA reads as TGCGCCAGCAGCCAGCAACAGGGTTCGGGGGGCACTGAAGCTTTCTTT.

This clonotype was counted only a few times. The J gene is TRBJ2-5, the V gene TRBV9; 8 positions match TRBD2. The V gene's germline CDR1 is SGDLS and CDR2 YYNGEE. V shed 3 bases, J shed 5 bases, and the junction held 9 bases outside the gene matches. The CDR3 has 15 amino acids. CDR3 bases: TGTGCCAGCAGCGGGACCGGGACTAGATGGGAGACCCAGTACTTC. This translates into CASSGTGTRWETQYF.

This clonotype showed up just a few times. As DNA, the CDR3 is TGTGCCAGCAGTTACCGGGGGGGATACTATGGCTACACCTTC. Its protein product is CASSYRGGYYGYTF. The V and J genes are TRBV6-5 and TRBJ1-2; tentative D call: TRBD1 (5 bases). Per the germline V gene, CDR1 is MNHEY and CDR2 is SVGAGI. This CDR3 spans 14 amino acids. Trimming stripped 2 bases from V and 3 bases from J, with 10 bases between.

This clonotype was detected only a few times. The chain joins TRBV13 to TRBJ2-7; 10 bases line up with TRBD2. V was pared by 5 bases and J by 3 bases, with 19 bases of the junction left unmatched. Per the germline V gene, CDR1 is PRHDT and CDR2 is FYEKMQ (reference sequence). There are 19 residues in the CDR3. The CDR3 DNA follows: TGTGCCAGCAGCACCTTTACCGGGACTAGCGCCTGGGGCCGCTACGAGCAGTACTTC. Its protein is CASSTFTGTSAWGRYEQYF.

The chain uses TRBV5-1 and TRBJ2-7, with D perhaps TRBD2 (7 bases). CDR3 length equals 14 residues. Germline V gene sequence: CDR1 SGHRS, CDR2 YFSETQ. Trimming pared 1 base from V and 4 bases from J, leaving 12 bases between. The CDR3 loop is CASSLKAGAYEQYF. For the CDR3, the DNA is TGCGCCAGCAGCTTGAAGGCGGGGGCTTACGAGCAGTACTTC.